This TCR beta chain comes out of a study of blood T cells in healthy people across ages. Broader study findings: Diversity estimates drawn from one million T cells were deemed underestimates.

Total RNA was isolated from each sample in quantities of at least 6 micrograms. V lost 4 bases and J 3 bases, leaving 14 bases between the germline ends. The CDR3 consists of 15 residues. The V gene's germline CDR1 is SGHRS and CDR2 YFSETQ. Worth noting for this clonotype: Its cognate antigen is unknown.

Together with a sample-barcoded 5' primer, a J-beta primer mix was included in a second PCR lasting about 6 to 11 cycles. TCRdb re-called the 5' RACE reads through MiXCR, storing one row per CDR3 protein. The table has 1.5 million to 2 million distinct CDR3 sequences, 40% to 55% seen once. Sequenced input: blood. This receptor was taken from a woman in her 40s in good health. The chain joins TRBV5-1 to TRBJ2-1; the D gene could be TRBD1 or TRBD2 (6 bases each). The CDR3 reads CASSPRGDHYNEQFF. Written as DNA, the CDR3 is TGCGCCAGCAGCCCGAGGGGGGACCACTACAATGAGCAGTTCTTC.